This note documents a single T cell receptor (beta chain) sequence. Between the trimmed V and J ends, which lost 4 bases and 4 bases, there was a span of 8 bases. Per the germline V gene, CDR1 is ENHRY and CDR2 is SYGVKD. The length of the CDR3 is 13 residues. This sample is drawn from a study of graft-versus-host responses after intestinal transplantation. Clones were sequenced by immunoSEQ multiplex PCR, and TCRdb holds only the in-frame ones, with some missing. Found here are 4,000 or so clones, 72% of them singletons; the top ten hold about 11%. Once graft tissue had been processed, intraepithelial and lamina propria lymphocytes were released.

This chain connects TRBV10-3 to TRBJ2-1; D gene unclear. The material sequenced was ileum tissue, taken about 920 days after intestinal transplantation. This receptor was obtained from a human patient who received an intestinal transplant, so some T cells may come from the graft donor. The chain's CDR3 is CAISVPSYNEQFF. CDR3 coding DNA: TGTGCCATCAGTGTACCTTCATACAATGAGCAGTTCTTC.